The T cell receptor (beta chain) described here comes from a study of blood T cell repertoires in COVID-19. Across the study: Acute and convalescent COVID-19 samples came from the United States, Italy and Spain.

In germline, CDR1 is SGHTA, CDR2 FQGNSA. The CDR3 runs to 14 residues. The germline V and J ends were trimmed by 0 bases and 2 bases, with 8 bases remaining between them. Sequencing used immunoSEQ multiplex PCR; TCRdb keeps in-frame clones, though not all of them. The repertoire holds about 90,000 clones, with about nine tenths as singletons. The V and J genes are TRBV7-2 and TRBJ2-7; D not certain. The receptor comes from a male donor with acute or convalescent COVID-19. What was sequenced was peripheral blood. The CDR3 bases are TGTGCCAGCAGCTTAGCGGGCGCCGCCTACGAGCAGTACTTC. It yields the protein CASSLAGAAYEQYF.